The present entry profiles one T cell receptor (beta chain) with its context. Its antigen is still unknown. The record originates from a study of graft-versus-host responses after intestinal transplantation. Overall study results and limits: Peak circulating GvH clone levels were associated with early post-transplant HvG declines.

The protocol was immunoSEQ multiplex PCR, while the TCRdb copy is restricted to in-frame clones and leaves out a portion. Of some 140,000 clones listed, 92% were seen once; the top ten hold about 0.18%. Germline V gene lookup returns CDR1 SGHRS and CDR2 YFSETQ. Germline trimming cut 4 bases from V and 5 bases from J; bases unmatched to any gene: 7. CDR3 length equals 16 residues. The clonotype originates from a human donor who received an intestinal transplant. This specimen was unstimulated CD4+ T cells sorted from spleen or lymph node cells, taken before intestinal transplant. The V call is TRBV5-1, the J call TRBJ2-2; 11 bases match TRBD2. CDR3 loop: CASSPSTSGRTGELFF. The CDR3 nucleotides read TGCGCCAGCAGCCCATCCACTAGCGGGAGAACCGGGGAGCTGTTTTTT.